The following is a T cell receptor beta chain sequence with its context. The Seattle patients, enrolled during active infection, were followed longitudinally. V lost 3 bases and J 2 bases, leaving 11 bases between the germline ends. The CDR3 spans 13 residues. Germline V gene sequence: CDR1 DFQATT, CDR2 SNEGSKA (reference sequence). This sample was taken from a study of blood T cell repertoires in COVID-19. Study as a whole: The United States, Italy and Spain provided the acute and convalescent COVID-19 samples. T cells, B-cell-depleted T cells, or PBMCs supplied cDNA or gDNA.

Authors' methods: Using reference gene primer amplification, nucleated cell counts were estimated. Repertoires were generated with immunoSEQ multiplex PCR, while TCRdb's copy carries only in-frame clones and drops some. V, J and clone size are taken as reported in that table, and D and trimming were inferred from the DNA itself. The sample yields some 450,000 clones, 88% seen once. Sequencing used peripheral blood. The TCR originated in a woman aged 45-65 years with COVID-19, enrolled during active disease. This rearrangement joins TRBV20-1 to TRBJ2-7; weak D call: TRBD1 (5 bases). CDR3 loop: CSASLGVPYEQYF. CDR3 DNA sequence: TGCAGTGCTAGTCTAGGGGTCCCCTACGAGCAGTACTTC.